This TCR beta chain originates from a study of T-cell reconstitution after alpha-beta-depleted transplantation in children. The length of the CDR3 is 14 residues. Germline-derived CDR1 and CDR2 are DFQATT and SNEGSKA (reference sequence). V lost 5 bases, J lost 4 bases, and 7 bases stayed unmatched. Unique molecular identifiers were used to barcode this TCRbeta library. TCRdb called the PCR reads again in MiXCR, with one record for every CDR3 protein. The top ten hold roughly 4% of the sample, which has around 600,000 distinct CDR3 sequences, under 12% seen once. The specimen was PBMCs from the stem cell graft donor, collected from the stem cell graft. The chain uses TRBV20-1 and TRBJ2-5, with 10 nucleotides matching TRBD2. The receptor was isolated from a human donor who donated a stem cell graft to a child with acute myeloid leukemia. The DNA of the CDR3 is TGCAGTGCTCGGCTAGCGGGAGTGGCAGAGACCCAGTACTTC. It codes for CSARLAGVAETQYF.